This T cell receptor (beta chain) was identified in a study of cytomegalovirus exposure and HLA in healthy donors. Study information: Earlier sequencing of 200 million or so T cells yielded 100 million to 120 million unique TCR beta sequences.

Researchers ran the PCR with 60 Vbeta and 13 Jbeta primers. Libraries were prepared by immunoSEQ multiplex PCR; TCRdb keeps only in-frame clonotypes and omits some of them. The sample lists fewer than 250,000 clones; approximately 80% were seen once. Study-level findings and limits: Both high specificity and high sensitivity reportedly marked the classifier's diagnosis of cytomegalovirus status.

As regards this clone: Antigen unknown.

The CDR3 consists of 14 residues. Germline V gives CDR1 SGHTS, CDR2 YDEGEE. Germline trimming cut 1 base from V and 10 bases from J; bases unmatched to any gene: 7. The chain employs TRBV5-8 and TRBJ2-1; 8 bases line up with TRBD1. The sequenced sample consisted of PBMCs. This TCR was sampled from a man aged 25-45 years in good health and CMV-seronegative. The CDR3 bases are TGTGCCAGCAGCTTGTACAGGGGGAGGATGGAGCAGTTCTTC. This codes for CASSLYRGRMEQFF.